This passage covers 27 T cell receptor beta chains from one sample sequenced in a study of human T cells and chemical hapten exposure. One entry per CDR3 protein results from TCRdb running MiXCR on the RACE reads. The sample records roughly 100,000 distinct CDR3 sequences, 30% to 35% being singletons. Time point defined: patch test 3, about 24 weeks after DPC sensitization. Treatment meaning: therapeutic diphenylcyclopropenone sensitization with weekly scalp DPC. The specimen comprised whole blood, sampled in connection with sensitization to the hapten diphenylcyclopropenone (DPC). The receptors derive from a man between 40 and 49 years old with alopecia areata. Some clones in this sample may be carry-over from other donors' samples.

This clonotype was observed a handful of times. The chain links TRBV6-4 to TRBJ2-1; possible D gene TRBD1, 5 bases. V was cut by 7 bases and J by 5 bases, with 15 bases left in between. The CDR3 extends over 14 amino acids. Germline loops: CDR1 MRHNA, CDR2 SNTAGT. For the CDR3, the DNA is TGTGCCAGCAAGAGAAGGGAAGGGGACAATGAGCAGTTCTTC. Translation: CASKRREGDNEQFF.

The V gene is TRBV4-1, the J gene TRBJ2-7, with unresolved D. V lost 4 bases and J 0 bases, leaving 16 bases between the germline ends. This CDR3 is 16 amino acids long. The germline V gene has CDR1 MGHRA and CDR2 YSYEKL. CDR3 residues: CASSPQDGTSSYEQYV. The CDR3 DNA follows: TGCGCCAGCAGCCCTCAGGACGGAACGAGCTCCTACGAGCAGTACGTC.

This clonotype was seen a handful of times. The CDR3 nucleotides are TGCAGTGCTATGAAAGGGACAGGGGGGGGTCAGCCCCAGCATTTT. The encoded protein is CSAMKGTGGGQPQHF. The V gene is TRBV20-1, the J gene TRBJ1-5; 11 bases map to TRBD1. This CDR3 region has 15 residues. In germline, CDR1 is DFQATT, CDR2 SNEGSKA (reference sequence). J lost 6 bases, V lost 4 bases, and 8 bases had no gene match.

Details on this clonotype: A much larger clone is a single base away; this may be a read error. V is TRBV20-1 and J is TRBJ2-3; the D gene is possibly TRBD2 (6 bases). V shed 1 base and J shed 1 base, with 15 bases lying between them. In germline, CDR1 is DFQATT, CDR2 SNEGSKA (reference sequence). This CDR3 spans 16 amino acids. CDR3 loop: CSARARGELCTDTQYF. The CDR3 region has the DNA TGCAGTGCTAGAGCCCGCGGGGAATTGTGCACAGATACGCAGTATTTT.

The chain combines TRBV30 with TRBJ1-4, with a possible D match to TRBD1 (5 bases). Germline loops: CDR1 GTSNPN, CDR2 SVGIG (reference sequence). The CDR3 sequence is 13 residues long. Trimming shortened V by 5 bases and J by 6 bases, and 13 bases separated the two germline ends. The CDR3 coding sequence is TGTGCCTGGCAATTGGGGGTACATGAAAAACTGTTTTTT. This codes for CAWQLGVHEKLFF.

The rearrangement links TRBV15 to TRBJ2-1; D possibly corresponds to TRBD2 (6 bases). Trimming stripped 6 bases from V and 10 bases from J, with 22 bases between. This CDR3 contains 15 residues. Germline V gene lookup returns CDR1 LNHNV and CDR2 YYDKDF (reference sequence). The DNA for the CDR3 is TGTGCCACCAGACCGCCGGGGACCACGGCGGGGGAGCAGTTCTTC. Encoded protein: CATRPPGTTAGEQFF.

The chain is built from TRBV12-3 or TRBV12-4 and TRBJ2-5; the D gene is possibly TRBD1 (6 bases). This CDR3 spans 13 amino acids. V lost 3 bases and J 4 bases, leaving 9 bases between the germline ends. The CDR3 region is CASSFQGGETQYF. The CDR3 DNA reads TGTGCCAGCAGTTTCCAAGGGGGAGAGACCCAGTACTTC.

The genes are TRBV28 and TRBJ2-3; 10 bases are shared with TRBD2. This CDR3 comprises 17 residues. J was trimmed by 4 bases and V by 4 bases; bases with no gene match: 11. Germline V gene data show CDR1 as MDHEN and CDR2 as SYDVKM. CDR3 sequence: CASSSPSGSGRADTQYF. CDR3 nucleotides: TGTGCCAGCAGTTCCCCTTCGGGAAGCGGGAGGGCAGATACGCAGTATTTT.

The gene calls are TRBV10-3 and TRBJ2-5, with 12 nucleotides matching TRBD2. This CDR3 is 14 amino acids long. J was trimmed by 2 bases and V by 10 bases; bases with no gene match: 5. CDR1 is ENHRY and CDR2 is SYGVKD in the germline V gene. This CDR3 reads CATGLAGPQETQYF. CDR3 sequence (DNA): TGTGCCACCGGACTAGCGGGGCCACAAGAGACCCAGTACTTC.

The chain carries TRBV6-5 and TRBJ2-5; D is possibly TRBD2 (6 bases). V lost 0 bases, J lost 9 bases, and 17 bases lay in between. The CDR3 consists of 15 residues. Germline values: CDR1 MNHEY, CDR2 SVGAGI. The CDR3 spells CASSYSSSAPGAQYF. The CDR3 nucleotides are TGTGCCAGCAGTTACTCGTCCAGTGCCCCGGGGGCCCAGTACTTC.

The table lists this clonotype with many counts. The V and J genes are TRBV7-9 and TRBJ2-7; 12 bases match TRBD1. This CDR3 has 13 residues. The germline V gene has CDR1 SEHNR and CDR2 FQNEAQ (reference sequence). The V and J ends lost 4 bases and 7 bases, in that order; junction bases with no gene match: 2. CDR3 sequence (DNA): TGTGCCAGCAGCTGGGACAGGGGGCGGGAGCAGTACTTC. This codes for CASSWDRGREQYF.

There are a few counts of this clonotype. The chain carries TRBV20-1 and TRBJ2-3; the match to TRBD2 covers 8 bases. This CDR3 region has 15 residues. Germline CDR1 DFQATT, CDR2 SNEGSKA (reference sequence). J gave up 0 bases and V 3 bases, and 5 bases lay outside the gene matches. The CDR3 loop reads CSASLLADSTDTQYF. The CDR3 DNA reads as TGCAGTGCTAGCCTACTAGCGGATAGCACAGATACGCAGTATTTT.

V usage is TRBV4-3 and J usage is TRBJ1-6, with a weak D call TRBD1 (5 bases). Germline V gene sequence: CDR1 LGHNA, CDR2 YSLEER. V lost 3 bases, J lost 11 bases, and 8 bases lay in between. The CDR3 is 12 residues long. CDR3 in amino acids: CASSHTGAPLHF. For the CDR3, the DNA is TGCGCCAGCAGCCATACAGGAGCACCCCTCCACTTT.

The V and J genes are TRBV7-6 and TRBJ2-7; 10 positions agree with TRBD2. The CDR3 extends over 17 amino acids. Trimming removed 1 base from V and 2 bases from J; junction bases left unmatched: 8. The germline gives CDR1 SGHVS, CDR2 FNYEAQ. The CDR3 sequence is CASSLGGGTSVTYEQYF. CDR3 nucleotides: TGTGCCAGCAGCTTAGGTGGAGGGACTAGCGTTACCTACGAGCAGTACTTC.

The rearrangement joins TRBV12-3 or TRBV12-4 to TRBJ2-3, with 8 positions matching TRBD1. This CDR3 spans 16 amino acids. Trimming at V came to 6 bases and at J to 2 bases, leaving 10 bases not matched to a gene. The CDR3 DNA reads TGTGCCAGCAGCCGCTCGGACAGGGCCCCCACAGATACGCAGTATTTT. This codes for CASSRSDRAPTDTQYF.

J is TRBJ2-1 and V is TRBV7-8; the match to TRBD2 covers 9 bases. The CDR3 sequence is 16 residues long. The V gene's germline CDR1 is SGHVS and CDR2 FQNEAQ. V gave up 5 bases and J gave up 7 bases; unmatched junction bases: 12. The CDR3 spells CASSPRGGGLRNEQFF. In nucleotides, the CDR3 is TGTGCCAGCAGCCCGCGCGGGGGGGGACTCCGAAATGAGCAGTTCTTC.

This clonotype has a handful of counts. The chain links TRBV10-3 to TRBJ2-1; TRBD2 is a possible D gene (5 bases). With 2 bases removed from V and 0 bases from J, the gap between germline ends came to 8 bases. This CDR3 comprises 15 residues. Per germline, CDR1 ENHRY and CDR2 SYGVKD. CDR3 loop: CAISEEGLSYNEQFF. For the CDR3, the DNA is TGTGCCATCAGTGAGGAGGGCCTCTCCTACAATGAGCAGTTCTTC.

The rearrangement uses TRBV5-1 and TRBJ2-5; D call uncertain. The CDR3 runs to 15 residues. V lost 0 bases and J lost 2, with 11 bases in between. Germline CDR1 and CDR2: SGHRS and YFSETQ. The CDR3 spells CASSLGADKQETQYF. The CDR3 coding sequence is TGCGCCAGCAGCTTGGGGGCAGATAAACAAGAGACCCAGTACTTC.

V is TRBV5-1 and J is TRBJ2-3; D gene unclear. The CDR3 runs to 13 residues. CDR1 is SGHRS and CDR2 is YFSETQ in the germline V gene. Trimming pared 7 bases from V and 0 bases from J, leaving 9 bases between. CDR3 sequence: CASGKESTDTQYF. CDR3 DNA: TGCGCCAGCGGGAAGGAAAGCACAGATACGCAGTATTTT.

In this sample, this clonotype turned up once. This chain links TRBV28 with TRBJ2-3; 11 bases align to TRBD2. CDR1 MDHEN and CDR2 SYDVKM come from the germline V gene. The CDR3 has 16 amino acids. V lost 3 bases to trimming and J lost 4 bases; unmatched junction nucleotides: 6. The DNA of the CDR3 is TGTGCCAGCAGTTTCCCCCTAGCGGGAGGTGCAGATACGCAGTATTTT. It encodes CASSFPLAGGADTQYF.

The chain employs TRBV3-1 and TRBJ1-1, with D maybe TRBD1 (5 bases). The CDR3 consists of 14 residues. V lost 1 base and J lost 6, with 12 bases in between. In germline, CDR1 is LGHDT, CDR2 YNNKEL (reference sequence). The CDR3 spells CASSQVGGEAEAFF. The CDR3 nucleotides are TGTGCCAGCAGCCAAGTGGGGGGAGAGGCTGAAGCTTTCTTT.

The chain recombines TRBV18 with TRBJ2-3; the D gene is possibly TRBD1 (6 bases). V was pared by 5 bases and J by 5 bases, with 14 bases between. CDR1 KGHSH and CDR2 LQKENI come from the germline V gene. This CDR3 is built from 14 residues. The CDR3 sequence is CASSSLQGLDTQYF. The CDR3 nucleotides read TGTGCCAGCTCAAGCCTACAGGGATTAGATACGCAGTATTTT.

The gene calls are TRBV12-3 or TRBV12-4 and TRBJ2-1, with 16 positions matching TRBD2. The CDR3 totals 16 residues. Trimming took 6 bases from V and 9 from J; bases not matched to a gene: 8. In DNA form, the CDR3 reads TGTGCCAGCAGCCCGGGACTAGCGGGAGGGCCTGGTGAGCAGTTCTTC. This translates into CASSPGLAGGPGEQFF.

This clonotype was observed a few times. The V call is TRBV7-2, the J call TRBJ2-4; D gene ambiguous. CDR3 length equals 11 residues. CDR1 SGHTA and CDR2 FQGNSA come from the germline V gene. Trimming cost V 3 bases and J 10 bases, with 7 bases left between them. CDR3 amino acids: CASSFMEIQYF. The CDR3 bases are TGTGCCAGCAGCTTCATGGAGATTCAGTACTTC.

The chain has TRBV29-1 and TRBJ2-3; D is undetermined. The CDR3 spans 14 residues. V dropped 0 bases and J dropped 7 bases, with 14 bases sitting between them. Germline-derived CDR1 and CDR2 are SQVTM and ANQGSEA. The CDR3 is CSVEDFVGPNTQYF. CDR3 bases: TGCAGCGTTGAAGATTTTGTAGGGCCTAATACGCAGTATTTT.

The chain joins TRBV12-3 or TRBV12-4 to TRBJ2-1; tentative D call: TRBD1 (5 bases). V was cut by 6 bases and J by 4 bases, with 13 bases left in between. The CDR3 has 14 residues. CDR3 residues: CASSHLQGYNEQFF. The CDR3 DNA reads TGTGCCAGCAGCCACCTTCAGGGATACAATGAGCAGTTCTTC.

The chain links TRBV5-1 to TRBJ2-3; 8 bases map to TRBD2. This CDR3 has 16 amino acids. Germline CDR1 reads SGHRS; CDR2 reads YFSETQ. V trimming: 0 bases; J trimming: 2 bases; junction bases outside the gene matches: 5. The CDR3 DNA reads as TGCGCCAGCAGCTTGGCCGGGGGGGGTCCCACAGATACGCAGTATTTT. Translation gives CASSLAGGGPTDTQYF.